The 15 T cell receptor beta chains below come from one sample, sequenced in a study of response to subunit inactivated influenza vaccine. TCRdb itself ran the RT-PCR reads through MiXCR, one entry per CDR3 protein. The table includes fewer than 600,000 distinct CDR3 sequences, roughly 7.6% detected once. Sequencing used PBMCs from blood, obtained less than 25 months after vaccination. The receptors originated from a man aged 50-75 years who received an inactivated influenza vaccine.

J is TRBJ2-2 and V is TRBV7-9; a possible D gene is TRBD2 (6 bases). This CDR3 has 14 residues. CDR1 is SEHNR and CDR2 is FQNEAQ in the germline V gene (reference sequence). V gave up 5 bases and J gave up 5 bases, with 12 bases separating them. The chain's CDR3 is CASSPVLATGELFF. In DNA, the CDR3 is TGTGCCAGCAGCCCCGTACTAGCAACCGGGGAGCTGTTTTTT. The whole variable domain, remainder taken from reference TRBV7-9 and TRBJ2-2, is DTGVSQNPRHKITKRGQNVTFRCDPISEHNRLYWYRQTLGQGPEFLTYFQNEAQLEKSRLLSDRFSAERPKGSFSTLEIQRTEQGDSAMYLCASSPVLATGELFFGEGSRLTVL.

The V call is TRBV20-1, the J call TRBJ2-7; D not certain. The V end lost 3 bases, the J end lost 0 bases, and 15 bases lay between the germline ends. CDR3 size: 15 residues. Germline V CDR1 and CDR2: DFQATT, SNEGSKA (reference sequence). CDR3 region: CSARGPRSSSYEQYF. The CDR3 DNA reads TGCAGTGCTAGGGGCCCTCGTTCGAGCTCCTACGAGCAGTACTTC.

This chain joins TRBV15 and TRBJ2-1; 9 bases match TRBD1. V was pared by 8 bases and J by 3 bases, with 11 bases of the junction left unmatched. This CDR3 is built from 16 residues. Germline loops: CDR1 LNHNV, CDR2 YYDKDF (reference sequence). For the CDR3, the DNA is TGTGCCACCGAAAGAGGGGGGACAGGGATCTACAATGAGCAGTTCTTC. It translates to CATERGGTGIYNEQFF. The full variable domain, with the rest looked up from reference TRBV15 and TRBJ2-1, is DAMVIQNPRYQVTQFGKPVTLSCSQTLNHNVMYWYQQKSSQAPKLLFHYYDKDFNNEADTPDNFQSRRPNTSFCFLDIRSPGLGDTAMYLCATERGGTGIYNEQFFGPGTRLTVL.

This clonotype was detected only a few times. This CDR3 reads CASSIDQAGPYNEQFF. The CDR3 DNA follows: TGTGCCAGTAGTATAGATCAAGCGGGACCTTACAATGAGCAGTTCTTC. The V gene is TRBV19, the J gene TRBJ2-1; 7 nucleotides match TRBD2. V dropped 0 bases and J dropped 4; count of bases not matched to a gene: 6. There are 16 residues in the CDR3. Germline CDR1 LNHDA, CDR2 SQIVND (reference sequence).

The CDR3 DNA reads as TGTGCCAGCAGCCCGGGCCAGGCGGCAGATACGCAGTATTTT. Encoded protein: CASSPGQAADTQYF. The rearrangement links TRBV7-7 to TRBJ2-3, with D unclear. The CDR3 runs 14 residues. Germline V CDR1 and CDR2: SSHAT, FNYEAQ (reference sequence). The V end lost 5 bases, the J end lost 4 bases, and 13 bases lay between the germline ends.

CDR3 DNA: TGCGCCAGCTGGATAGCGGGGGGCCTGACGCAGTATTTT. Translated, it gives CASWIAGGLTQYF. The chain couples TRBV5-1 to TRBJ2-3; 10 nucleotides match TRBD2. Trimming cost V 7 bases and J 9 bases; bases outside gene matches: 8. Germline assignment: CDR1 SGHRS and CDR2 YFSETQ. The CDR3 sequence is 13 residues long.

This chain connects TRBV2 to TRBJ2-1; 9 nucleotides line up with TRBD2. The germline CDR1 and CDR2 sequences are SNHLY and FYNNEI. J was trimmed by 3 bases and V by 7 bases; bases with no gene match: 7. The CDR3 extends over 15 amino acids. CDR3 coding DNA: TGTGCCAGCAAATCCCTAGCGGGGAGCTACAATGAGCAGTTCTTC. Translated, it gives CASKSLAGSYNEQFF.

The V and J genes are TRBV20-1 and TRBJ1-2; D unclear. CDR3 length: 11 residues. The germline V gene has CDR1 DFQATT and CDR2 SNEGSKA (reference sequence). V shed 4 bases and J shed 9 bases, with 12 bases lying between them. CDR3 region: CSAKPPNRYTF. For the CDR3, the DNA is TGCAGTGCTAAGCCGCCGAATCGCTACACCTTC.

The chain carries TRBV5-8 and TRBJ2-2; D may correspond to TRBD1 or TRBD2 (5 bases each). V was pared by 4 bases and J by 2 bases, with 18 bases between. The CDR3 is 17 amino acids. CDR1 is SGHTS and CDR2 is YDEGEE in the germline V gene. The CDR3 bases are TGTGCCAGCAGCGAACGCAAATCGGGACGTAACACCGGGGAGCTGTTTTTT. Its translation is CASSERKSGRNTGELFF.

This clonotype was detected only a few times. The rearrangement links TRBV4-1 to TRBJ2-3, with 14 nucleotides matching TRBD2. J gave up 6 bases and V 5 bases, and 13 bases lay outside the gene matches. Germline V CDR1 and CDR2: MGHRA, YSYEKL. This CDR3 has 18 amino acids. The CDR3 loop is CASSTGLAGGPARDTQYF. The CDR3 nucleotides read TGCGCCAGCAGCACCGGACTAGCGGGGGGCCCAGCTCGGGATACGCAGTATTTT.

Many counts were recorded for this clonotype. V gene TRBV28 combines with J gene TRBJ2-7; the D gene is possibly TRBD2 (6 bases). Trimming left V 4 bases short and J 7 bases short, with 14 bases between. Germline V gene lookup returns CDR1 MDHEN and CDR2 SYDVKM. The CDR3 runs to 13 residues. In DNA form, the CDR3 reads TGTGCCAGCAGTTGGTCAGCCCTAGCGGAGCAGTACTTC. Protein product: CASSWSALAEQYF.

This clonotype appeared many times. CDR3 in DNA: TGTGCCAGCAGCCCTACTCCGGGGAACACTGAAGCTTTCTTT. The encoded protein is CASSPTPGNTEAFF. The rearrangement uses TRBV6-1 and TRBJ1-1, with D uncertain. This CDR3 is 14 amino acids long. The germline V gene has CDR1 MNHNS and CDR2 SASEGT. Trimming shortened V by 6 bases and J by 1 base, and 12 bases separated the two germline ends.

This clonotype turned up a few times. This chain connects TRBV20-1 to TRBJ2-3, with 7 nucleotides matching TRBD2. CDR1 and CDR2 from the germline V gene are DFQATT and SNEGSKA (reference sequence). CDR3 size: 13 residues. The CDR3 nucleotides are TGCAGCCCCATTGGGGGGGGGGATGATACGCAGTATTTT. Residues: CSPIGGGDDTQYF.

This clonotype has more than one count but fewer than ten. This chain uses TRBV18 with TRBJ1-5; D may be TRBD1 (6 bases). Trimming took 3 bases from V and 2 from J, leaving 11 bases between them. In germline, CDR1 is KGHSH, CDR2 LQKENI. The CDR3 spans 15 residues. The CDR3 here is CASSPSGAGNQPQHF. The CDR3 bases are TGTGCCAGCTCACCGTCGGGGGCTGGCAATCAGCCCCAGCATTTT.

The gene calls are TRBV2 and TRBJ2-3; TRBD2 matches at 8 bases. The CDR3 is 15 amino acids. Trimming cost V 6 bases and J 6 bases; bases outside gene matches: 11. Germline V gives CDR1 SNHLY, CDR2 FYNNEI. The CDR3 sequence: CASRPTSGSADTQYF. The CDR3 DNA sequence: TGTGCCAGCAGACCCACTAGCGGTAGTGCGGATACGCAGTATTTT.